This is a list of T cell receptor beta chains from one sample in a study of shared clonotypes between healthy human individuals. Measured with immunoSEQ multiplex PCR; TCRdb has only the in-frame clones, and not every one. The sample has 2 million to 2.5 million clones, almost 96% seen once. Sequencing was done on a sample of naive CD4+ T cells sorted from blood. The receptors stem from a man aged 18 to 35 in good health. CDR3s include the opening cysteine and the closing phenylalanine or tryptophan. Fields, in order: D gene, V gene, J gene, clone size, CDR3 DNA, CDR3 protein. D genes are given only for firm matches. Expanded clones get a size class; other rows say once, few or many, or leave the size out.

d_gene: TRBD2
v_gene: TRBV5-7
j_gene: TRBJ2-1
abundance: NA
CDR3nt: TGTGCCAGCAGCAGATTAGCGGGTATTGAGCAGTTCTTC
CDR3aa: CASSRLAGIEQFF

d_gene: NA
v_gene: TRBV7-9
j_gene: TRBJ1-5
abundance: NA
CDR3nt: TGTGCCAGCAGCTTAGGGTCGGGGAACAATCAGCCCCAGCATTTT
CDR3aa: CASSLGSGNNQPQHF

d_gene: NA
v_gene: TRBV27
j_gene: TRBJ2-7
abundance: NA
CDR3nt: TGTGCCAGCAGTTCGCCATCCGGGATCTCCTACGAGCAGTACTTC
CDR3aa: CASSSPSGISYEQYF

d_gene: TRBD2
v_gene: TRBV25-1
j_gene: TRBJ2-1
abundance: NA
CDR3nt: TGTGCCAGCAGTGAATACCGGACTAGCGGGAGTAATGAGCAGTTCTTC
CDR3aa: CASSEYRTSGSNEQFF

d_gene: NA
v_gene: TRBV27
j_gene: TRBJ1-1
abundance: NA
CDR3nt: TGTGCCAGCAGTTTCCCTAGACAGGTTAGTGGCACTGAAGCTTTCTTT
CDR3aa: CASSFPRQVSGTEAFF

d_gene: NA
v_gene: TRBV7-2
j_gene: TRBJ2-7
abundance: NA
CDR3nt: TGTGCCAGCAGCTCCTTGGTTGGGGGATACGAGCAGTACTTC
CDR3aa: CASSSLVGGYEQYF

d_gene: NA
v_gene: TRBV5-5
j_gene: TRBJ2-7
abundance: once
CDR3nt: TGTGCCAGCAGCTTCGCAGACTCCTACGAGCAGTACTTC
CDR3aa: CASSFADSYEQYF

d_gene: NA
v_gene: TRBV2
j_gene: TRBJ1-1
abundance: NA
CDR3nt: TGTGCCAGCAGTGGTAACATGAACACTGAAGCTTTCTTT
CDR3aa: CASSGNMNTEAFF

d_gene: NA
v_gene: TRBV28
j_gene: TRBJ1-5
abundance: NA
CDR3nt: TGTGCCAGCAGTTCCTTTCCTCAGCCCCAGCATTTT
CDR3aa: CASSSFPQPQHF

d_gene: NA
v_gene: TRBV5-4
j_gene: TRBJ2-5
abundance: NA
CDR3nt: TGTGCCAGCAGCTTCAACGGGGGCCAGGAGACCCAGTACTTC
CDR3aa: CASSFNGGQETQYF

d_gene: NA
v_gene: TRBV10-3
j_gene: TRBJ2-1
abundance: NA
CDR3nt: TGTGCCATCAGTGAGACAGTCTACAATGAGCAGTTCTTC
CDR3aa: CAISETVYNEQFF

d_gene: NA
v_gene: TRBV5-4
j_gene: TRBJ2-1
abundance: NA
CDR3nt: TGTGCCAGCAGCTACCGGGCCCACGGGATCCATGAGCAGTTCTTC
CDR3aa: CASSYRAHGIHEQFF

d_gene: NA
v_gene: TRBV7-2
j_gene: TRBJ2-7
abundance: NA
CDR3nt: TGTGCCAGCAGCTCGATAGCGTTCGACGAGCAGTACTTC
CDR3aa: CASSSIAFDEQYF

d_gene: NA
v_gene: TRBV6-5
j_gene: TRBJ2-7
abundance: NA
CDR3nt: TGTGCCAGCAGCCGCCCTGAGTTGGGGCAGTACTTC
CDR3aa: CASSRPELGQYF

d_gene: TRBD1
v_gene: TRBV18
j_gene: TRBJ2-7
abundance: NA
CDR3nt: TGTGCCAGCTCACCAACGGGACAGGGGATCGAGCAGTACTTC
CDR3aa: CASSPTGQGIEQYF

d_gene: TRBD2
v_gene: TRBV7-9
j_gene: TRBJ2-7
abundance: NA
CDR3nt: TGTGCCAGCAGCTCCGGGACTAGCGGGTCCTACGAGCAGTACTTC
CDR3aa: CASSSGTSGSYEQYF

d_gene: NA
v_gene: TRBV7-9
j_gene: TRBJ1-1
abundance: once
CDR3nt: TGTGCCAGCAGCCTCAGGGGGAACACTGAAGCTTTCTTT
CDR3aa: CASSLRGNTEAFF

d_gene: TRBD1
v_gene: TRBV4-1
j_gene: TRBJ1-3
abundance: NA
CDR3nt: TGCGCCAGCAGCCAAGCAGGGGGCGCTTCTGGAAACACCATATATTTT
CDR3aa: CASSQAGGASGNTIYF

d_gene: NA
v_gene: TRBV28
j_gene: TRBJ1-1
abundance: NA
CDR3nt: TGTGCCAGCAGTTTATTATCAGGGGCGGCTTTCTTT
CDR3aa: CASSLLSGAAFF

d_gene: NA
v_gene: TRBV15
j_gene: TRBJ1-6
abundance: once
CDR3nt: TGTGCCACCAGCAGAGATCGGGGGAGGAGCACCCAGGGAAGCTCCTATAATTCACCCCTCCACTTT
CDR3aa: CATSRDRGRSTQGSSYNSPLHF

d_gene: TRBD1
v_gene: TRBV5-1
j_gene: TRBJ1-6
abundance: NA
CDR3nt: TGCGCCAGCAGCTTGATGGGGACAGGGGGAAATTCACCCCTCCACTTT
CDR3aa: CASSLMGTGGNSPLHF

d_gene: TRBD1
v_gene: TRBV2
j_gene: TRBJ1-2
abundance: NA
CDR3nt: TGTGCCAGCAGTGAGGGACAGGGGGCTCGAGGCTACACCTTC
CDR3aa: CASSEGQGARGYTF